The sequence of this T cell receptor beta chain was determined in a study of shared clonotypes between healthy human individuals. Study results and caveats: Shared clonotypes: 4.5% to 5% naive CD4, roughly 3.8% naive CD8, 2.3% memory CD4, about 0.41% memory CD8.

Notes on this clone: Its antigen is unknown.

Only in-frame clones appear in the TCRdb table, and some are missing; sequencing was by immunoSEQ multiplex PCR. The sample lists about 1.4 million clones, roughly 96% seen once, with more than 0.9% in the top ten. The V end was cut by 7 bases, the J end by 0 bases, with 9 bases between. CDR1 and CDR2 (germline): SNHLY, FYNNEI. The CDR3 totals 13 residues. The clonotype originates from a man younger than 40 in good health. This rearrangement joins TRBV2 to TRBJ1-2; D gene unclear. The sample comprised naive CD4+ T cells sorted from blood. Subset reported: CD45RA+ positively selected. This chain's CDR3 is CASIHLANYGYTF. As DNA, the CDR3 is TGTGCCAGCATCCACCTCGCTAACTATGGCTACACCTTC. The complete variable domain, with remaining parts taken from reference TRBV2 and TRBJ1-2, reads EPEVTQTPSHQVTQMGQEVILRCVPISNHLYFYWYRQILGQKVEFLVSFYNNEISEKSEIFDDQFSVERPDGSNFTLKIRSTKLEDSAMYFCASIHLANYGYTFGSGTRLTVV.